The 22 T cell receptor beta chains in this list originate from one sample, sequenced in a study of T cells in Graves' hyperthyroidism and ophthalmopathy. Amplification of TCR beta CDR3 regions used RNA as the template. An initial round of RT-PCR targeting the TCR CDR3 relied on the HTBI primer set. TCRdb reprocessed the multiplex PCR reads via MiXCR and lists one record per CDR3 protein. This table holds 490,000 or so distinct CDR3 sequences, approximately 49% found once. Source material: peripheral blood or thyroid tissue (not recorded which). The receptors originated from an adult woman with Graves' disease, either hyperthyroidism or ophthalmopathy (not recorded which).

This clonotype has a count of ten or more. This rearrangement joins TRBV12-3 or TRBV12-4 to TRBJ1-2; D call uncertain. V lost 4 bases to trimming and J lost 4 bases, with 4 bases between them. The CDR3 extends over 11 amino acids. The CDR3 spells CASSWGYGYTF. Written as DNA, the CDR3 is TGTGCCAGCAGTTGGGGCTATGGCTACACCTTC.

The chain employs TRBV10-3 and TRBJ1-2; D unresolved. The germline V and J ends were trimmed by 4 bases and 4 bases, with 25 bases remaining between them. This CDR3 has 18 residues. Germline V gene sequence: CDR1 ENHRY, CDR2 SYGVKD. This CDR3 is CAISASGLGRERGYGYTF. The DNA of the CDR3 is TGTGCCATCAGTGCCTCCGGACTGGGGAGGGAACGCGGCTATGGCTACACCTTC.

The chain employs TRBV20-1 and TRBJ2-7, with a weak D call TRBD1 (6 bases). The V gene lost 6 bases and the J gene lost 2 bases, with 11 bases spanning the gap. This CDR3 is built from 12 residues. From germline, CDR1 is DFQATT and CDR2 SNEGSKA (reference sequence). In DNA form, the CDR3 reads TGCAGTGCCTGGGACATTACCTACGAGCAGTACTTC. This sequence encodes CSAWDITYEQYF.

V usage is TRBV19 and J usage is TRBJ2-7; TRBD1 or TRBD2 may be the D gene (5 bases each). Germline V gives CDR1 LNHDA, CDR2 SQIVND (reference sequence). Trimming left V 5 bases short and J 2 bases short, with 13 bases between. CDR3 length equals 14 residues. In DNA, the CDR3 is TGTGCCAGTAGTCCGGGGCAGCTCACCTACGAGCAGTACTTC. Translating gives CASSPGQLTYEQYF.

This clonotype was observed at least ten times. This chain uses TRBV10-3 with TRBJ2-3; D perhaps matches TRBD2 (6 bases). V lost 7 bases and J lost 1, with 9 bases in between. There are 13 residues in the CDR3. Germline lookup yields CDR1 ENHRY and CDR2 SYGVKD. CDR3 protein: CAITGEGTDTQYF. In DNA, the CDR3 is TGTGCCATCACGGGGGAGGGCACAGATACGCAGTATTTT.

Regarding this clonotype: One junction end disagrees with the germline gene, perhaps due to a read error. The V call is TRBV20-1, the J call TRBJ2-7; D is ambiguous. The CDR3 extends over 12 amino acids. Per the germline V gene, CDR1 is DFQATT and CDR2 is SNEGSKA (reference sequence). The CDR3 DNA reads TGCGGTGCTACACGAGATAACTACGAGCAGTACTTC. Translated: CGATRDNYEQYF.

This clonotype was recorded at least ten times. This rearrangement joins TRBV20-1 to TRBJ1-1; no clear D. The germline V gene encodes CDR1 DFQATT and CDR2 SNEGSKA (reference sequence). The CDR3 extends over 13 amino acids. Between the trimmed V and J ends, which lost 5 bases and 5 bases, there was a span of 15 bases. The DNA of the CDR3 is TGCAGTGCTGCGGGATTTCTGGGAACTGAAGCTTTCTTT. Translating gives CSAAGFLGTEAFF.

Concerning this clonotype itself: The final CDR3 position lacks the conserved phenylalanine or tryptophan, pointing to a likely read error. No DNA is shown, since the ends of the CDR3 on it are uncertain; the CDR3 is the one TCRdb lists. The rearrangement uses TRBV20-1 and TRBJ2-5; the table names TRBD2, a call not compared with the DNA. The CDR3 comprises 10 residues, both ends counted. Germline V gene sequence: CDR1 DFQATT, CDR2 SNEGSKA (reference sequence). The CDR3 spells CSAARGGPIY.

The table lists this clonotype with a few counts. The chain carries TRBV12-3 or TRBV12-4 and TRBJ2-5, with a tentative D call TRBD1 (6 bases). The V end was cut by 6 bases, the J end by 5 bases, with 10 bases between. The CDR3 covers 12 residues. The CDR3 coding sequence is TGTGCCAGCAGCCGGACAGATGAGACCCAGTACTTC. This sequence encodes CASSRTDETQYF.

This CDR3 is CASSQASGSFNYGYTF. The CDR3 DNA sequence: TGTGCCAGCAGCCAAGCATCTGGCAGCTTTAACTATGGCTACACCTTC. The chain has TRBV14 and TRBJ1-2, with no clear D. V lost 1 base to trimming and J lost 1 base, with 13 bases between them. In germline, CDR1 is SGHDN, CDR2 FVKESK. There are 16 residues in the CDR3.

The V and J genes are TRBV3-1 and TRBJ1-1; 7 bases map to TRBD1. Germline V gives CDR1 LGHDT, CDR2 YNNKEL (reference sequence). V gave up 4 bases and J gave up 7 bases; unmatched junction bases: 6. The CDR3 is 13 amino acids. The CDR3: CASSPGTEVEAFF. CDR3 sequence (DNA): TGTGCCAGCAGCCCCGGGACAGAAGTTGAAGCTTTCTTT.

Points on this clonotype: A much larger clone lies one base from this, so it may be a read error. The chain links TRBV30 to TRBJ1-6; D is ambiguous. Germline values: CDR1 GTSNPN, CDR2 SVGIG (reference sequence). There are 13 residues in the CDR3. CDR3 in amino acids: CACSVRRNSPLHF. CDR3 bases: TGTGCCTGTAGTGTACGGCGAAATTCACCCCTCCACTTT.

The V gene is TRBV7-2, the J gene TRBJ2-2; no firm D call. This CDR3 is built from 14 residues. V was trimmed by 0 bases and J by 6 bases, leaving 8 bases between them. Germline V gene lookup returns CDR1 SGHTA and CDR2 FQGNSA. CDR3 nucleotide sequence: TGTGCCAGCAGCTTAGCTGATGGGCCCGGGGAGCTGTTTTTT. It yields the protein CASSLADGPGELFF.

This chain links TRBV6-5 with TRBJ2-2; D is unresolved. This CDR3 has 11 amino acids. Germline-derived CDR1 and CDR2 are MNHEY and SVGAGI. The V and J ends lost 8 bases and 6 bases respectively, with 7 bases between them. DNA for the CDR3: TGTGCCAGCCGATGGTCCGGGGAGCTGTTTTTT. Residues: CASRWSGELFF.

This chain connects TRBV7-2 to TRBJ2-7, with 7 bases identical to TRBD1. V dropped 6 bases and J dropped 7; count of bases not matched to a gene: 12. Per the germline V gene, CDR1 is SGHTA and CDR2 is FQGNSA. The CDR3 covers 14 residues. CDR3 region: CASSYYSGTEEQYF. DNA for the CDR3: TGTGCCAGCAGTTACTATTCCGGGACAGAGGAGCAGTACTTC.

The chain recombines TRBV20-1 with TRBJ2-1, with TRBD2 identical over 9 bases. The V gene end was trimmed by 2 bases and the J gene end by 12 bases; junction bases not matched to a gene: 5. CDR3 length: 12 residues. CDR1 and CDR2 from the germline V gene are DFQATT and SNEGSKA (reference sequence). CDR3 bases: TGCAGTGCTAGAAGCGGGAGGAGGAGGCAGTTCTTC. Its translation is CSARSGRRRQFF.

The V call is TRBV4-2, the J call TRBJ2-3, with 9 bases aligning to TRBD2. From germline, CDR1 is LGHNA and CDR2 YNFKEQ. This CDR3 region has 16 residues. Germline trimming cut 8 bases from V and 4 bases from J; bases unmatched to any gene: 13. The CDR3 DNA sequence: TGTGCCAGCGGCTCCTTGGCGGGAGGGGGCGCAGATACGCAGTATTTT. Its protein is CASGSLAGGGADTQYF.

The chain is built from TRBV20-1 and TRBJ1-5, with TRBD1 as a possible D gene (5 bases). The V end lost 3 bases, the J end lost 8 bases, and 8 bases lay between the germline ends. There are 11 residues in the CDR3. CDR1 and CDR2 (germline): DFQATT, SNEGSKA (reference sequence). CDR3 nucleotide sequence: TGCAGTGCTAGTGGGGGAGAGCCCCAGCATTTT. It encodes CSASGGEPQHF.

This clonotype was seen ten or more times. J is TRBJ2-7 and V is TRBV15, with 8 bases fitting TRBD2. V lost 0 bases to trimming and J lost 2 bases; unmatched junction nucleotides: 3. Germline CDR1 and CDR2: LNHNV and YYDKDF (reference sequence). The CDR3 spans 15 residues. The CDR3 DNA reads TGTGCCACCAGCAGAGATGTAGCGGGACCCTACGAGCAGTACTTC. This translates into CATSRDVAGPYEQYF.

The chain couples TRBV28 to TRBJ1-3; D perhaps matches TRBD1 (5 bases). V was pared by 4 bases and J by 0 bases, with 10 bases between. The germline gives CDR1 MDHEN, CDR2 SYDVKM. CDR3 size: 15 residues. As DNA, the CDR3 is TGTGCCAGCAGTTCCGGGACCCGCTCTGGAAACACCATATATTTT. This sequence encodes CASSSGTRSGNTIYF.

This clonotype was seen ten or more times. The chain joins TRBV14 to TRBJ2-5; TRBD2 is a possible D gene (6 bases). The germline gives CDR1 SGHDN, CDR2 FVKESK. V lost 0 bases and J lost 4, with 21 bases in between. There are 18 residues in the CDR3. The CDR3 sequence: CASSQDKNAAGRGETQYF. CDR3 nucleotides: TGTGCCAGCAGCCAAGATAAGAATGCGGCGGGAAGGGGAGAGACCCAGTACTTC.

This clonotype has only a few counts. The chain recombines TRBV6-5 with TRBJ2-5, with 7 bases lining up with TRBD2. Germline V gene data show CDR1 as MNHEY and CDR2 as SVGAGI. Trimming removed 3 bases from V and 5 bases from J; junction bases left unmatched: 6. CDR3 length: 14 residues. For the CDR3, the DNA is TGTGCCAGCAGTTATGGTTTGGGAGGGGAGACCCAGTACTTC. It codes for CASSYGLGGETQYF.